This T cell receptor beta chain stems from a study of T-cell reconstitution after alpha-beta-depleted transplantation in children. Unique molecular identifiers were used to barcode this TCRbeta library. TCRdb reprocessed the PCR reads via MiXCR and lists one record per CDR3 protein. The table has some 600,000 distinct CDR3 sequences, 10% to 15% seen once. CDR3 length equals 14 residues. J was trimmed by 12 bases and V by 6 bases; bases with no gene match: 16. The chain carries TRBV12-3 or TRBV12-4 and TRBJ2-7, with 8 bases aligning to TRBD2. Here the sequenced sample was PBMCs, mostly from graft donor cells, taken 360 days after TCRalphabeta/CD19-depleted stem cell transplant. The receptor was isolated from a male patient under 18 who had a stem cell transplant for acute myeloid leukemia, so the T cells may come from the graft donor. CDR3 DNA sequence: TGTGCCAGCAGACCCGACGGACTAGCTGCCGGTCTGTACTTC. Amino acids: CASRPDGLAAGLYF.